Following are 32 T cell receptor beta chains from one sample sequenced in a study of cytotoxic CD8 clonotypes in ibrutinib-treated CLL. Repertoires were generated with immunoSEQ multiplex PCR, while TCRdb's copy carries only in-frame clones and drops some. The top ten clones hold under 2.5% of a sample with 100,000 to 150,000 clones, 80% to 90% of them seen once. Sequenced material: PBMCs, taken after 24 months of ibrutinib treatment. The receptors shown here come from a human donor with chronic lymphocytic leukemia.

The CDR3 DNA is TGCGCCAGTCCTAGCGACGTCCACACAGATACGCAGTATTTT. Amino acid sequence: CASPSDVHTDTQYF. This chain uses TRBV10-1 with TRBJ2-3; maybe TRBD2 (6 bases). This CDR3 contains 14 residues. V was pared by 9 bases and J by 2 bases, with 15 bases between. CDR1 is WNHNN and CDR2 is SYGVQD in the germline V gene (reference sequence).

This clone was picked up one time. This chain joins TRBV29-1 and TRBJ1-2; D unresolved. Germline loops: CDR1 SQVTM, CDR2 ANQGSEA. V was clipped by 7 bases and J by 8 bases, with 20 bases between them. The CDR3 sequence is 13 residues long. The CDR3 reads CSAVGILQGGYTF. In nucleotides, the CDR3 is TGCAGCGCGGTAGGGATTCTGCAAGGGGGCTACACCTTC.

The chain recombines TRBV5-6 with TRBJ2-7; the match to TRBD2 covers 10 bases. J was trimmed by 6 bases and V by 2 bases; bases with no gene match: 8. This CDR3 has 15 amino acids. Germline CDR1 and CDR2: SGHDT and YYEEEE. The CDR3 is CASSFRPSGRAEQYF. CDR3 DNA sequence: TGTGCCAGCAGCTTTCGCCCTAGCGGGAGAGCCGAGCAGTACTTC. The whole variable domain, remainder taken from reference TRBV5-6 and TRBJ2-7, is DAGVTQSPTHLIKTRGQQVTLRCSPKSGHDTVSWYQQALGQGPQFIFQYYEEEERQRGNFPDRFSGHQFPNYSSELNVNALLLGDSALYLCASSFRPSGRAEQYFGPGTRLTVT.

V is TRBV30 and J is TRBJ1-5; unclear D gene. The CDR3 has 15 amino acids. Between the trimmed V and J ends, which lost 1 base and 0 bases, there was a span of 10 bases. The V gene's germline CDR1 is GTSNPN and CDR2 SVGIG (reference sequence). The CDR3 nucleotides are TGTGCCTGGAGTGGCCAGACAAATAGCAATCAGCCCCAGCATTTT. Translated: CAWSGQTNSNQPQHF.

V usage is TRBV2 and J usage is TRBJ2-3; D gene ambiguous. The ends were cut back, 4 bases at V and 0 bases at J, with 11 bases in the middle. CDR1 SNHLY and CDR2 FYNNEI come from the germline V gene. The CDR3 covers 15 residues. Written as DNA, the CDR3 is TGTGCCAGCAGTGTTCTCGAGCCTAGCACAGATACGCAGTATTTT. Its protein product is CASSVLEPSTDTQYF.

The genes are TRBV2 and TRBJ2-7, with TRBD1 matching over 9 bases. Germline V gene lookup returns CDR1 SNHLY and CDR2 FYNNEI. The CDR3 loop spans 13 amino acids. J was trimmed by 6 bases and V by 6 bases; bases with no gene match: 6. The DNA for the CDR3 is TGTGCCAGCAGGGACAGGGGATCGAGCGAGCAGTACTTC. Translating gives CASRDRGSSEQYF. The entire variable domain, with the rest obtained from reference TRBV2 and TRBJ2-7, is as follows: EPEVTQTPSHQVTQMGQEVILRCVPISNHLYFYWYRQILGQKVEFLVSFYNNEISEKSEIFDDQFSVERPDGSNFTLKIRSTKLEDSAMYFCASRDRGSSEQYFGPGTRLTVT.

This rearrangement joins TRBV7-9 to TRBJ1-2; possibly TRBD1 for D (5 bases). V was pared by 6 bases and J by 5 bases, with 13 bases between. Germline loops: CDR1 SEHNR, CDR2 FQNEAQ (reference sequence). The CDR3 runs to 13 residues. CDR3 region: CASSLGGGYGYTF. The DNA of the CDR3 is TGTGCCAGCAGTCTCGGCGGGGGGTATGGCTACACCTTC.

The V and J genes are TRBV27 and TRBJ2-4; 9 nucleotides match TRBD2. This CDR3 contains 18 residues. Germline V gene lookup returns CDR1 MNHEY and CDR2 SMNVEV (reference sequence). After removal of 2 bases from V and 0 bases from J, the junction contained 8 bases not matched to a gene. The CDR3 DNA reads as TGTGCCAGCAGTTTAGCGGGAGGGCCGGGGGAAGCCAAAAACATTCAGTACTTC. Amino acids: CASSLAGGPGEAKNIQYF.

The chain uses TRBV4-2 and TRBJ2-1, with 7 nucleotides matching TRBD1. The CDR3 spans 16 residues. V was pared by 4 bases and J by 3 bases, with 9 bases of the junction left unmatched. Germline values: CDR1 LGHNA, CDR2 YNFKEQ. In DNA, the CDR3 is TGTGCCAGCAGCCCGAATGACAGGGATCGCTACAATGAGCAGTTCTTC. Its translation: CASSPNDRDRYNEQFF.

CDR3 nucleotides: TGTGCCAGCAGCTCGGGACAGGTTGACGAGCAGTACTTC. This encodes CASSSGQVDEQYF. The J gene is TRBJ2-7, the V gene TRBV9; the match to TRBD1 covers 8 bases. The CDR3 consists of 13 residues. Germline V gene sequence: CDR1 SGDLS, CDR2 YYNGEE. J lost 5 bases, V lost 4 bases, and 5 bases had no gene match.

V usage is TRBV19 and J usage is TRBJ1-1, with a tentative D call TRBD1 (6 bases). Germline CDR1 reads LNHDA; CDR2 reads SQIVND (reference sequence). Trimming stripped 5 bases from V and 6 bases from J, with 13 bases between. The length of the CDR3 is 13 residues. CDR3 in amino acids: CASSPQGSPEAFF. CDR3 bases: TGTGCCAGTAGTCCACAGGGAAGCCCTGAAGCTTTCTTT.

This clone was seen a handful of times. The chain uses TRBV30 and TRBJ1-6; D is unclear. The CDR3 sequence is 17 residues long. Germline CDR1 reads GTSNPN; CDR2 reads SVGIG (reference sequence). The V end was cut by 0 bases, the J end by 10 bases, with 22 bases between. CDR3 amino acids: CAWSVRLSRQNSSPLHF. The CDR3 region has the DNA TGTGCCTGGAGTGTACGACTCTCGAGACAAAATTCCTCACCCCTCCACTTT. The full variable domain, in which reference TRBV30 and TRBJ1-6 provide the parts outside the CDR3, is SQTIHQWPATLVQPVGSPLSLECTVEGTSNPNLYWYRQAAGRGLQLLFYSVGIGQISSEVPQNLSASRPQDRQFILSSKKLLLSDSGFYLCAWSVRLSRQNSSPLHFGNGTRLTVT.

This clone was counted a single time. The J gene is TRBJ1-1, the V gene TRBV29-1; maybe TRBD1 (5 bases). CDR3 length: 12 amino acids. Germline CDR1 reads SQVTM; CDR2 reads ANQGSEA. V lost 4 bases to trimming and J lost 11 bases, with 17 bases between them. The CDR3 sequence: CSVGSFWGEAFF. The CDR3 DNA reads as TGCAGCGTTGGGAGCTTTTGGGGGGAGGCTTTCTTT.

This chain joins TRBV7-6 and TRBJ2-1; perhaps TRBD2 as D (5 bases). With 2 bases removed from V and 9 bases from J, the gap between germline ends came to 17 bases. CDR1 is SGHVS, CDR2 FNYEAQ, per germline. The CDR3 loop spans 15 amino acids. CDR3 bases: TGTGCCAGCAGCTTAATCCTAGGAGGAGTAACTGAGCAGTTCTTC. Translation gives CASSLILGGVTEQFF.

The rearrangement uses TRBV4-2 and TRBJ2-5; 16 bases match TRBD2. Germline CDR1 reads LGHNA; CDR2 reads YNFKEQ. The CDR3 is 18 amino acids. V was clipped by 3 bases and J by 4 bases; unmatched bases: 8. As DNA, the CDR3 is TGTGCCAGCAGCCAGGGGACTAGCGGGGGGGCCAGGGGAGAGACCCAGTACTTC. Its protein is CASSQGTSGGARGETQYF.

The V call is TRBV4-1, the J call TRBJ1-4; weak D call: TRBD1 (6 bases). The length of the CDR3 is 15 residues. The V gene's germline CDR1 is MGHRA and CDR2 YSYEKL. The V end lost 4 bases, the J end lost 4 bases, and 13 bases lay between the germline ends. The CDR3 reads CASSRRGWGNEKLFF. In DNA form, the CDR3 reads TGCGCCAGCAGCCGGAGGGGGTGGGGTAATGAAAAACTGTTTTTT.

J is TRBJ2-1 and V is TRBV9; 8 bases align to TRBD1. Trimming removed 2 bases from V and 13 bases from J; junction bases left unmatched: 14. Germline CDR1 and CDR2: SGDLS and YYNGEE. CDR3 length: 15 amino acids. CDR3 amino acids: CASSVIATGDPNQFF. The CDR3 nucleotides are TGTGCCAGCAGCGTGATAGCGACAGGGGATCCGAATCAGTTCTTC.

V is TRBV2 and J is TRBJ1-3; D remains unclear. The length of the CDR3 is 16 residues. Germline CDR1 reads SNHLY; CDR2 reads FYNNEI. Between the trimmed V and J ends, which lost 6 bases and 1 base, there was a span of 16 bases. CDR3: CASSLQGNPSGNTIYF. The DNA of the CDR3 is TGTGCCAGCAGCTTACAAGGGAATCCGTCTGGAAACACCATATATTTT.

The genes are TRBV27 and TRBJ2-2; D may be TRBD1 (6 bases). The CDR3 covers 16 residues. The V gene lost 3 bases and the J gene lost 5 bases, with 16 bases spanning the gap. Germline CDR1 MNHEY, CDR2 SMNVEV (reference sequence). In nucleotides, the CDR3 is TGTGCCAGCAGTTTTATCCGCCTAAGGGGGACCGGGGAGCTGTTTTTT. Amino acid sequence: CASSFIRLRGTGELFF.

This sequence joins TRBV28 and TRBJ2-2, with a possible D match to TRBD2 (6 bases). The CDR3 sequence is 13 residues long. Deletions cut 5 bases from V and 7 bases from J, with 11 bases between. Looked up from germline, CDR1 is MDHEN and CDR2 is SYDVKM. The CDR3 nucleotides read TGTGCCAGCAGTCCCCCGGGAGTCGGGGAGCTGTTTTTT. Translation gives CASSPPGVGELFF.

This chain links TRBV6-1 with TRBJ1-1; D is unclear. Per germline, CDR1 MNHNS and CDR2 SASEGT. CDR3 size: 13 residues. V shed 4 bases and J shed 8 bases, with 14 bases lying between them. CDR3 in amino acids: CASSGGLQQEAFF. In DNA, the CDR3 is TGTGCCAGCAGTGGAGGACTGCAACAAGAAGCTTTCTTT.

The V gene is TRBV9, the J gene TRBJ2-3; D is unclear. Germline V gene sequence: CDR1 SGDLS, CDR2 YYNGEE. V shed 0 bases and J shed 1 base, with 9 bases lying between them. This CDR3 has 15 residues. DNA for the CDR3: TGTGCCAGCAGCGTAGACACCATAGGCACAGATACGCAGTATTTT. Translation gives CASSVDTIGTDTQYF.

The chain carries TRBV19 and TRBJ1-2; 9 bases map to TRBD1. The J segment lost 5 bases and the V segment lost 3 bases, leaving 7 bases of the junction unmatched. The CDR3 length is 15 residues. Germline V gives CDR1 LNHDA, CDR2 SQIVND (reference sequence). The CDR3 DNA reads TGTGCCAGTAGTATCTGGACAGGGGATCTATATGGCTACACCTTC. Its protein product is CASSIWTGDLYGYTF.

This chain connects TRBV15 to TRBJ2-7, with 7 nucleotides matching TRBD2. CDR1 is LNHNV, CDR2 YYDKDF, per germline (reference sequence). The junction had 9 bases not matched to a gene; V was cut back by 4 bases and J by 0 bases. The CDR3 covers 16 residues. DNA of the CDR3: TGTGCCACCAGCAAAAGCGGGACTATGGGCTCCTACGAGCAGTACTTC. Its translation: CATSKSGTMGSYEQYF.

The chain uses TRBV6-1 and TRBJ2-6, with a possible D match to TRBD1 (5 bases). This CDR3 has 15 residues. Germline CDR1 is MNHNS and CDR2 is SASEGT. V lost 5 bases and J lost 2, with 10 bases in between. Here the CDR3 reads CASSNRGAGANVLTF. The DNA for the CDR3 is TGTGCCAGCAGTAATAGGGGTGCTGGGGCCAACGTCCTGACTTTC.

The CDR3 DNA follows: TGTGCCTGGAGTGTCAACGGGGGGCTCGAAGCTTTCTTT. It specifies CAWSVNGGLEAFF. This rearrangement joins TRBV30 to TRBJ1-1; TRBD1 is a possible D gene (6 bases). V gave up 0 bases and J gave up 8 bases, with 13 bases separating them. Germline V gene data show CDR1 as GTSNPN and CDR2 as SVGIG (reference sequence). This CDR3 has 13 amino acids. Based on the CDR3 plus reference TRBV30 and TRBJ1-1, the full variable domain is SQTIHQWPATLVQPVGSPLSLECTVEGTSNPNLYWYRQAAGRGLQLLFYSVGIGQISSEVPQNLSASRPQDRQFILSSKKLLLSDSGFYLCAWSVNGGLEAFFGQGTRLTVV.

The chain has TRBV27 and TRBJ2-6; D is undetermined. The CDR3 loop spans 15 amino acids. V lost 7 bases, J lost 1 base, and 11 bases lay in between. Germline V gives CDR1 MNHEY, CDR2 SMNVEV (reference sequence). The CDR3 bases are TGTGCCAGCACCCCTCACGGATCTGGGGCCAACGTCCTGACTTTC. Translating it yields CASTPHGSGANVLTF.

This sequence joins TRBV5-1 and TRBJ2-1; 11 nucleotides align to TRBD2. The CDR3 runs 15 residues. Trimming removed 5 bases from V and 6 bases from J; junction bases left unmatched: 7. CDR1 SGHRS and CDR2 YFSETQ come from the germline V gene. CDR3 sequence reads: CASRETSGSINEQFF. CDR3 nucleotides: TGCGCCAGCAGGGAAACTAGCGGGAGTATCAATGAGCAGTTCTTC.

CDR3 residues: CASSQGGGRVSSPLHF. CDR3 DNA sequence: TGCGCCAGCAGCCAAGGGGGGGGCAGGGTCTCCTCACCCCTCCACTTT. V gene TRBV4-3 combines with J gene TRBJ1-6; tentative D call: TRBD1 (6 bases). CDR3 length: 16 residues. Looked up from germline, CDR1 is LGHNA and CDR2 is YSLEER. The V end lost 1 base, the J end lost 10 bases, and 17 bases lay between the germline ends.

The V call is TRBV19, the J call TRBJ2-3; 9 nucleotides match TRBD2. The CDR3 extends over 15 amino acids. Unmatched junction bases numbered 5, after V lost 3 bases and J lost 4 bases. The V gene's germline CDR1 is LNHDA and CDR2 SQIVND (reference sequence). CDR3 nucleotides: TGTGCCAGTAGTATGAGTAGCGGGAGTTCAGATACGCAGTATTTT. Translating gives CASSMSSGSSDTQYF.

The chain's CDR3 is CASSQYLILGDEWYTF. The CDR3 nucleotides are TGTGCCAGCAGCCAATACCTAATTCTGGGAGATGAGTGGTACACCTTC. The chain has TRBV14 and TRBJ1-2; D uncertain. There are 16 residues in the CDR3. The ends were cut back, 2 bases at V and 11 bases at J, with 24 bases in the middle. From germline, CDR1 is SGHDN and CDR2 FVKESK.

Only a few counts were recorded for this clone. J is TRBJ1-2 and V is TRBV4-3; 7 positions match TRBD1. This CDR3 has 13 residues. The germline V gene has CDR1 LGHNA and CDR2 YSLEER. V lost 0 bases to trimming and J lost 7 bases; unmatched junction nucleotides: 2. The CDR3 sequence is CASSQERQGGYTF. DNA of the CDR3: TGCGCCAGCAGCCAAGAAAGACAGGGTGGCTACACCTTC.